The 23 T cell receptor beta chains reported below all come from one sample, sequenced in a study of blood T cells in healthy people across ages. Combining a sample-barcoded 5' primer with a J-beta primer mix, a second PCR ran for about 7 to 11 cycles. A single record per CDR3 protein comes from TCRdb applying MiXCR to the 5' RACE reads. Of 650,000 to 950,000 distinct CDR3 sequences listed, 44% are singletons. Sequencing used blood. The origin of the receptors is a man in his fifties or sixties in good health.

The chain uses TRBV2 and TRBJ1-1, with a weak D call TRBD1 (6 bases). Per the germline V gene, CDR1 is SNHLY and CDR2 is FYNNEI. The V gene lost 8 bases and the J gene lost 0 bases, with 10 bases spanning the gap. CDR3 length equals 13 residues. Here the CDR3 DNA reads TGTGCCAGCGGACAGAAGATGAACACTGAAGCTTTCTTT. The encoded protein is CASGQKMNTEAFF.

This chain uses TRBV7-9 with TRBJ2-7, with a tentative D call TRBD2 (6 bases). This CDR3 spans 13 amino acids. The V gene's germline CDR1 is SEHNR and CDR2 FQNEAQ (reference sequence). Between the trimmed V and J ends, which lost 5 bases and 7 bases, there was a span of 15 bases. Here the CDR3 reads CASSVSSSGEQYF. CDR3 in DNA: TGTGCCAGCAGCGTATCCAGTAGCGGTGAGCAGTACTTC.

The rearrangement links TRBV7-9 to TRBJ2-1; 9 positions match TRBD1. With V trimmed by 5 bases and J by 7 bases, 9 bases remained unmatched. The germline V gene has CDR1 SEHNR and CDR2 FQNEAQ (reference sequence). There are 15 residues in the CDR3. Written as DNA, the CDR3 is TGTGCCAGCAGCCTTCCGGGACAGGGTATGAATGAGCAGTTCTTC. Translated, it gives CASSLPGQGMNEQFF.

In its sample, this clonotype was seen a few times. V gene TRBV30 combines with J gene TRBJ2-7; D perhaps matches TRBD2 (5 bases). The CDR3 runs 13 residues. CDR1 is GTSNPN and CDR2 is SVGIG in the germline V gene (reference sequence). V was clipped by 0 bases and J by 4 bases, with 10 bases between them. CDR3 amino acids: CAWSVQDFYEQYF. The CDR3 nucleotides are TGTGCCTGGAGTGTCCAGGACTTTTACGAGCAGTACTTC. Drawing the rest from reference TRBV30 and TRBJ2-7, the complete variable domain is SQTIHQWPATLVQPVGSPLSLECTVEGTSNPNLYWYRQAAGRGLQLLFYSVGIGQISSEVPQNLSASRPQDRQFILSSKKLLLSDSGFYLCAWSVQDFYEQYFGPGTRLTVT.

In its sample, this clonotype was seen a few times. The chain joins TRBV6-5 to TRBJ2-3; TRBD1 is a possible D gene (6 bases). This CDR3 contains 16 residues. Trimming took off 6 bases at V and 3 bases at J, with 19 bases between the two ends. The germline CDR1 and CDR2 sequences are MNHEY and SVGAGI. In DNA, the CDR3 is TGTGCCAGCAGCCGAACCGGGGACACGGGGACAGATACGCAGTATTTT. This codes for CASSRTGDTGTDTQYF.

This clonotype was detected only a few times. The genes are TRBV5-5 and TRBJ2-1; D not certain. Per the germline V gene, CDR1 is SGHKS and CDR2 is YYEKEE (reference sequence). Trimming shortened V by 2 bases and J by 0 bases, and 9 bases separated the two germline ends. The CDR3 contains 15 residues. This chain's CDR3 is CASSFERSSYNEQFF. The CDR3, as DNA: TGTGCCAGCAGCTTTGAACGGAGCTCCTACAATGAGCAGTTCTTC.

This clonotype appeared a few times. This chain joins TRBV27 and TRBJ1-4; TRBD1 might be the D (6 bases). The CDR3 is 13 amino acids. Germline values: CDR1 MNHEY, CDR2 SMNVEV (reference sequence). With 5 bases removed from V and 7 bases from J, the gap between germline ends came to 11 bases. The CDR3 region is CASSVGGTEKLFF. The CDR3 nucleotides are TGTGCCAGCAGTGTGGGGGGCACTGAAAAACTGTTTTTT.

This clonotype occurred a few times. V and J are TRBV9 and TRBJ2-3, with TRBD1 matching over 8 bases. The CDR3 is 17 residues long. J lost 3 bases, V lost 5 bases, and 14 bases had no gene match. Germline V CDR1 and CDR2: SGDLS, YYNGEE. CDR3 sequence: CASSWGKTGERTDTQYF. In nucleotides, the CDR3 is TGTGCCAGCAGTTGGGGTAAGACAGGGGAGAGGACAGATACGCAGTATTTT.

Worth noting for this clonotype: One base away lies a much larger clone, so this may be a sequencing read error. The chain couples TRBV6-5 to TRBJ1-2, with a weak D call TRBD1 (5 bases). The CDR3 is 16 amino acids. Per germline, CDR1 MNHEY and CDR2 SVGAGI. The CDR3: CAGSYSRAGKNYGYTF. As DNA, the CDR3 is TGTGCCGGCAGTTACTCCCGGGCAGGGAAGAACTATGGCTACACCTTC.

This sequence joins TRBV12-3 or TRBV12-4 and TRBJ2-3; 10 bases align to TRBD2. Trimming removed 1 base from V and 6 bases from J; junction bases left unmatched: 7. CDR3 size: 16 residues. Here the CDR3 reads CASSLEAGGYLDTQYF. CDR3 coding DNA: TGTGCCAGCAGTTTAGAAGCGGGAGGGTATCTTGATACGCAGTATTTT.

This chain links TRBV7-6 with TRBJ2-6; D gene ambiguous. The length of the CDR3 is 16 residues. V gave up 2 bases and J gave up 2 bases, with 10 bases separating them. The germline CDR1 and CDR2 sequences are SGHVS and FNYEAQ. The CDR3, as DNA: TGTGCCAGCAGCTTAAACCAAGGGACTGGGGCCAACGTCCTGACTTTC. Translating it yields CASSLNQGTGANVLTF.

The sample holds a few counts of this clonotype. The chain has TRBV4-3 and TRBJ2-1, with 13 bases identical to TRBD2. After removal of 2 bases from V and 5 bases from J, the junction contained 3 bases not matched to a gene. Germline V CDR1 and CDR2: LGHNA, YSLEER. The CDR3 has 16 amino acids. The chain's CDR3 is CASSQSTSGGNNEQFF. The CDR3 bases are TGCGCCAGCAGCCAATCGACTAGCGGGGGGAACAATGAGCAGTTCTTC.

V is TRBV12-3 or TRBV12-4 and J is TRBJ2-3; no clear D gene. CDR3 length: 13 amino acids. V was shortened by 4 bases and J by 3 bases, with 8 bases between the two germline ends. The CDR3 protein is CASSSFKTDTQYF. The CDR3 DNA is TGTGCCAGCAGTTCCTTCAAAACAGATACGCAGTATTTT.

The V gene is TRBV4-3, the J gene TRBJ2-3; 9 bases map to TRBD1. The CDR3 runs to 16 residues. V dropped 4 bases and J dropped 1; count of bases not matched to a gene: 6. The germline CDR1 and CDR2 sequences are LGHNA and YSLEER. CDR3 residues: CASSRQGEGGTDTQYF. CDR3 DNA: TGCGCCAGCAGCCGACAGGGGGAAGGGGGCACAGATACGCAGTATTTT.

The chain links TRBV4-3 to TRBJ2-7; 13 positions match TRBD2. CDR3 size: 16 residues. Per germline, CDR1 LGHNA and CDR2 YSLEER. V trimming: 1 base; J trimming: 5 bases; junction bases outside the gene matches: 5. CDR3 bases: TGCGCCAGCAGCCAAGGGGGACTAGCGGGGATAAACGAGCAGTACTTC. This sequence encodes CASSQGGLAGINEQYF.

This chain's CDR3 is CSADRDSFYEQYF. CDR3 nucleotide sequence: TGCAGTGCTGACCGGGACAGTTTTTACGAGCAGTACTTC. The gene calls are TRBV20-1 and TRBJ2-7; TRBD1 matches 7 bases. CDR1 and CDR2 (germline): DFQATT, SNEGSKA (reference sequence). The CDR3 has 13 residues. Trimming took 5 bases from V and 4 from J; bases not matched to a gene: 8.

Only a few counts were recorded for this clonotype. Here the CDR3 reads CSAREGGDNEQFF. The CDR3 DNA is TGCAGTGCTAGAGAGGGGGGGGACAATGAGCAGTTCTTC. The rearrangement links TRBV20-1 to TRBJ2-1, with 7 nucleotides matching TRBD2. The germline V gene encodes CDR1 DFQATT and CDR2 SNEGSKA (reference sequence). With 0 bases clipped from V and 5 bases from J, the junction kept 1 base outside the gene matches. The CDR3 sequence is 13 residues long.

This clonotype occurred once. The rearrangement links TRBV11-2 to TRBJ2-5; D gene unclear. CDR1 and CDR2 from the germline V gene are SGHAT and FQNNGV. This CDR3 region has 14 residues. V shed 5 bases and J shed 3 bases, with 13 bases lying between them. CDR3 nucleotides: TGTGCCAGCAGCGATGGCGCCTATGAAGAGACCCAGTACTTC. Its translation is CASSDGAYEETQYF.

This clonotype was counted only a few times. The chain joins TRBV3-1 to TRBJ2-7; unclear D gene. The CDR3 sequence is 12 residues long. Germline CDR1 LGHDT, CDR2 YNNKEL (reference sequence). The V and J ends lost 6 bases and 3 bases respectively, with 9 bases between them. For the CDR3, the DNA is TGTGCCAGCAGTACCATGGGCTACGAGCAGTACTTC. This translates into CASSTMGYEQYF.

This clonotype showed up many times. The chain couples TRBV7-2 to TRBJ2-7, with 12 bases matching TRBD2. Unmatched junction bases numbered 4, after V lost 5 bases and J lost 2 bases. The CDR3 runs to 15 residues. Looked up from germline, CDR1 is SGHTA and CDR2 is FQGNSA. CDR3 coding DNA: TGTGCCAGCAGCCTACGGACTAGCGGGGCCTACGAGCAGTACTTC. Protein product: CASSLRTSGAYEQYF.

At least ten counts were recorded for this clonotype. This rearrangement joins TRBV7-3 to TRBJ2-1; 8 nucleotides line up with TRBD2. J lost 2 bases, V lost 5 bases, and 8 bases had no gene match. The CDR3 has 16 amino acids. Looked up from germline, CDR1 is SGHTA and CDR2 is FQGTGA. The CDR3 loop reads CASSPQSGGPYNEQFF. For the CDR3, the DNA is TGTGCCAGCAGCCCCCAATCGGGGGGGCCCTACAATGAGCAGTTCTTC. Combining the CDR3 with reference TRBV7-3 and TRBJ2-1 gives the whole variable domain GAGVSQTPSNKVTEKGKYVELRCDPISGHTALYWYRQSLGQGPEFLIYFQGTGAADDSGLPNDRFFAVRPEGSVSTLKIQRTERGDSAVYLCASSPQSGGPYNEQFFGPGTRLTVL.

This clonotype has more than one count but fewer than ten. The rearrangement links TRBV7-2 to TRBJ2-1, with D possibly called TRBD1 or TRBD2 (5 bases each). The CDR3 runs 14 residues. Trimming left V 4 bases short and J 15 bases short, with 22 bases between. CDR1 SGHTA and CDR2 FQGNSA come from the germline V gene. CDR3 DNA sequence: TGTGCCAGCAGCTCGTCCGGAGAGGGGAGTATGTGGTTCTTC. Translation: CASSSSGEGSMWFF.

The chain couples TRBV4-1 to TRBJ2-4; no clear D gene. The closer fit of TRBJ2-7 to the DNA end suggests the J call may be wrong. The germline CDR1 and CDR2 sequences are MGHRA and YSYEKL. The CDR3 has 14 residues. The CDR3 sequence is CASSQAHSIYEQYF. The CDR3 DNA sequence: TGCGCCAGCAGCCAAGCGCACTCAATCTACGAGCAGTACTTC.